The rows below give T cell receptor beta chains drawn from one sample of a study of human T cells and chemical hapten exposure. TCRdb re-analysed the RACE reads in MiXCR, keeping a single row per CDR3 protein. The data contain roughly 360,000 distinct CDR3 sequences, more than 4.5% of them singletons. The sample was whole blood, taken in connection with sensitization to the hapten diphenylcyclopropenone (DPC). The source is a woman in her 50s with alopecia areata. Some clones in this sample may be carry-over from other donors' samples. Both conserved end residues are part of each CDR3. D genes are given only for firm matches. Where a row states a size, it is once, few, many or the class of an expanded clone; other rows omit it.

TRBV6-6	many	17	TRBD2	TRBJ2-5	TGTGCCAGCAGTTACCCCCGTGAAGCGGGGGGGCAAGAGACCCAGTACTTC	CASSYPREAGGQETQYF
TRBV6-2/TRBV6-3	many	19	TRBD1	TRBJ2-1	TGTGCCAGCAGTTACTCCCCCGGGACAGGGGAGAGCTCCTACAATGAGCAGTTCTTC	CASSYSPGTGESSYNEQFF
TRBV29-1	many	12	-	TRBJ2-5	TGCAGCGTTGAAGATCGGTTGAAGACCCAGTACTTC	CSVEDRLKTQYF
TRBV6-6	many	17	-	TRBJ1-4	TGTGCCAGCAGTTACGGACAGCTAGTTGCAACTAATGAAAAACTGTTTTTT	CASSYGQLVATNEKLFF
TRBV12-3/TRBV12-4	few	13	-	TRBJ2-7	TGTGCCAGCAGTTCCAATTACCTTTACGAGCAGTACTTC	CASSSNYLYEQYF
TRBV20-1	-	17	TRBD1	TRBJ2-3	TGCAGTGCTAGGGTAGGACAGGGCTGGCTGAGCACAGATACGCAGTATTTT	CSARVGQGWLSTDTQYF
TRBV9	few	14	-	TRBJ2-3	TGTGCCAGCAGGACACAGGGCAGCACAGATACGCAGTATTTT	CASRTQGSTDTQYF
TRBV6-2/TRBV6-3	-	12	-	TRBJ2-1	TGTGCCAGCAGTTACGAGGGTTTGGAGCAGTTCTTC	CASSYEGLEQFF
TRBV29-1	many	12	-	TRBJ2-1	TGCAGCGTTGAGCCCGGACCCAATGAGCAGTTCTTC	CSVEPGPNEQFF
TRBV12-3/TRBV12-4	many	16	-	TRBJ1-1	TGTGCCAGCAGTTTTCCCGGGACGGGAGCGAACACTGAAGCTTTCTTT	CASSFPGTGANTEAFF
TRBV13	many	19	TRBD2	TRBJ2-4	TGTGCCAGCAGCTTACTAGCGGGGGCCTCTAGAGCAGCCAAAAACATTCAGTACTTC	CASSLLAGASRAAKNIQYF
TRBV28	many	15	-	TRBJ2-5	TGTGCCAGCAGTTTAGTGAACAGGGCTAGGAAGACCCAGTACTTC	CASSLVNRARKTQYF
TRBV6-5	-	17	-	TRBJ1-1	TGTGCCAGCAGCCCGTTATGGGGGACGGAATTGAACACTGAAGCTTTCTTT	CASSPLWGTELNTEAFF
TRBV5-1	few	14	-	TRBJ2-7	TGCGCCAGCAGCTTGGGGGTTCCCGGCTACGAGCAGTACTTC	CASSLGVPGYEQYF
TRBV7-2	many	18	TRBD2	TRBJ2-3	TGTGCCAGCAGCCCTTCCCTCCTAGCGGGAGATGTAACAGATACGCAGTATTTT	CASSPSLLAGDVTDTQYF
TRBV6-2/TRBV6-3	many	14	TRBD1	TRBJ2-5	TGTGCCAGCAGATTCGACAGGGACCAAGAGACCCAGTACTTC	CASRFDRDQETQYF
TRBV4-1	few	17	-	TRBJ2-7	TGCGCCAGCAGCGTTTCAGTAAGGGGGGGGTACTCCTACGAGCAGTACTTC	CASSVSVRGGYSYEQYF
TRBV5-1	many	12	-	TRBJ1-2	TGCGCCAGCAGCCCGGACTATTATGGCTACACCTTC	CASSPDYYGYTF
TRBV12-5	many	15	-	TRBJ1-2	TGTGCTAGTGGTTTGGTAAATGACAGGCGCTATGGCTACACCTTC	CASGLVNDRRYGYTF
TRBV5-1	many	15	-	TRBJ2-3	TGCGCCAGCAGCTTGGGACAGATGATTACAGATACGCAGTATTTT	CASSLGQMITDTQYF